This is a list of T cell receptor beta chains from one sample in a study of cytomegalovirus exposure and HLA in healthy donors. TCRdb's table, derived via immunoSEQ multiplex PCR, lists solely in-frame clones and lacks some. This sample has about 120,000 clones, with 9% to 10% found just once. Sample: PBMCs. The origin of the receptors is a man aged 25-45 years in good health and CMV-seronegative. Both conserved end residues are part of each CDR3. The D gene is left open where the match is weak. Some rows mark clone size as missing; the rest say once, few, many or name a class of expanded clone.

D: NA
V: TRBV28
J: TRBJ2-1
size: NA
CDR3: CASSMGPPSNEQFF
DNA: TGTGCCAGCAGTATGGGGCCGCCTAGCAATGAGCAGTTCTTC

D: TRBD2
V: TRBV19
J: TRBJ2-1
size: few
CDR3: CATKPGLAGAYNEQFF
DNA: TGTGCCACAAAACCGGGACTAGCGGGAGCATACAATGAGCAGTTCTTC

D: NA
V: TRBV19
J: TRBJ1-1
size: NA
CDR3: CASSTLVLNTEAFF
DNA: TGTGCCAGTAGTACCCTCGTTTTGAACACTGAAGCTTTCTTT

D: TRBD2
V: TRBV28
J: TRBJ2-7
size: NA
CDR3: CASSSPGTSVYEQYF
DNA: TGTGCCAGCAGTTCCCCCGGGACTAGCGTCTACGAGCAGTACTTC

D: NA
V: TRBV29-1
J: TRBJ1-1
size: NA
CDR3: CSAAPPGGTTEAFF
DNA: TGCAGCGCTGCCCCCCCGGGGGGTACGACTGAAGCTTTCTTT

D: NA
V: TRBV18
J: TRBJ2-5
size: few
CDR3: CASSPPTVQETQYF
DNA: TGTGCCAGCTCACCACCGACAGTACAAGAGACCCAGTACTTC

D: TRBD1
V: TRBV7-2
J: TRBJ2-5
size: NA
CDR3: CASSPLTGAQETQYF
DNA: TGTGCCAGCAGCCCCCTGACAGGGGCCCAAGAGACCCAGTACTTC

D: TRBD2
V: TRBV4-2
J: TRBJ2-1
size: few
CDR3: CASSQTFFGGSAVRYNEQFF
DNA: TGTGCCAGCAGCCAAACTTTCTTCGGCGGGAGTGCCGTCAGGTACAATGAGCAGTTCTTC

D: TRBD1
V: TRBV7-9
J: TRBJ2-5
size: many
CDR3: CASSLRRTGGAETQYF
DNA: TGTGCCAGCAGCTTAAGGCGGACAGGGGGCGCGGAGACCCAGTACTTC

D: NA
V: TRBV7-9
J: TRBJ1-2
size: NA
CDR3: CASRGEYGGDYGYTF
DNA: TGTGCCAGCCGCGGGGAGTACGGGGGTGACTATGGCTACACCTTC

D: TRBD1
V: TRBV28
J: TRBJ2-7
size: few
CDR3: CASSLMGTGGADEQYF
DNA: TGTGCCAGCAGTTTAATGGGGACAGGGGGCGCCGACGAGCAGTACTTC

D: NA
V: TRBV13
J: TRBJ1-1
size: NA
CDR3: CASSPAAEGTEAFF
DNA: TGTGCCAGCAGCCCTGCGGCGGAGGGGACTGAAGCTTTCTTT

D: TRBD1
V: TRBV18
J: TRBJ2-7
size: few
CDR3: CASSFRTGGRGDSSAEQYF
DNA: TGTGCCAGCTCATTCCGGACAGGGGGCAGGGGCGACTCCTCGGCCGAGCAGTACTTC

D: NA
V: TRBV6-5
J: TRBJ1-3
size: NA
CDR3: CASSYSRWGAGNTIYF
DNA: TGTGCCAGCAGTTACTCGAGATGGGGAGCCGGAAACACCATATATTTT

D: TRBD2
V: TRBV2
J: TRBJ2-1
size: few
CDR3: CASLESKRGNYNEQFF
DNA: TGTGCCAGCCTAGAGAGTAAGCGGGGAAACTACAATGAGCAGTTCTTC

D: NA
V: TRBV27
J: TRBJ2-7
size: NA
CDR3: CASSPPDRRLGEQYF
DNA: TGTGCCAGCAGTCCCCCGGACAGACGGCTGGGGGAGCAGTACTTC

D: NA
V: TRBV30
J: TRBJ2-7
size: few
CDR3: CAWSKGDEQYF
DNA: TGTGCCTGGAGTAAGGGAGACGAGCAGTACTTC

D: TRBD1
V: TRBV29-1
J: TRBJ1-2
size: few
CDR3: CSVVPRATGGADGYTF
DNA: TGCAGCGTTGTCCCACGCGCGACAGGGGGCGCGGATGGCTACACCTTC

D: NA
V: TRBV4-1
J: TRBJ1-5
size: NA
CDR3: CASSHELGQKRDQPQHF
DNA: TGCGCCAGCAGCCACGAGTTAGGACAGAAAAGGGATCAGCCCCAGCATTTT

D: NA
V: TRBV4-3
J: TRBJ1-1
size: NA
CDR3: CASSLMRGGRTEAFF
DNA: TGCGCCAGCAGCCTTATGAGGGGGGGCCGTACTGAAGCTTTCTTT

D: NA
V: TRBV6-1
J: TRBJ1-5
size: few
CDR3: CASSEAQGPYSNQPQHF
DNA: TGTGCCAGCAGTGAAGCCCAGGGGCCCTATAGCAATCAGCCCCAGCATTTT

D: NA
V: TRBV7-8
J: TRBJ1-1
size: few
CDR3: CASSFHLGNTEAFF
DNA: TGTGCCAGCAGCTTCCACCTCGGTAACACTGAAGCTTTCTTT

D: TRBD1
V: TRBV6-1
J: TRBJ1-3
size: few
CDR3: CASRLQGAKNTIYF
DNA: TGTGCCAGCAGGCTACAGGGGGCGAAAAACACCATATATTTT